This TCR beta chain was obtained from a study of response to subunit inactivated influenza vaccine. This clonotype turned up a few times. Its antigen is not known. Each CDR3 protein gets one entry after TCRdb re-called the RT-PCR reads with MiXCR. The sample has 710,000 or so distinct CDR3 sequences, 15% to 17% seen once. V was clipped by 0 bases and J by 2 bases, with 7 bases between them. This CDR3 is 14 amino acids long. Per the germline V gene, CDR1 is SGHDT and CDR2 is YYEEEE. Study-level results: There was a suggestion from the authors that each seasonal influenza vaccination recruits few new T cells.

The rearrangement joins TRBV5-6 to TRBJ2-3; D gene ambiguous. The starting material was PBMCs from blood, obtained about 12 days after vaccination. This clonotype was obtained from a man aged 45-65 years who received an inactivated influenza vaccine. The CDR3 sequence is CASSLDLFTDTQYF. CDR3 nucleotides: TGTGCCAGCAGCTTGGACCTTTTCACAGATACGCAGTATTTT.